Given below is one TCR beta chain in context. Clones were read by immunoSEQ multiplex PCR, and TCRdb kept only the in-frame ones, dropping some. The sample lists fewer than 400,000 clones, just under 90% seen once, with roughly a tenth in the top ten. The data derive from a study of blood T cell repertoires in COVID-19. Cohort placement rested on clinical history that participants reported themselves. Among Cohort 3 donors, those recovered had two negative PCRs, clearance, or symptom resolution. Looked up from germline, CDR1 is SGHTS and CDR2 is YDEGEE. Trimming removed 0 bases at V and 3 bases at J, with 12 bases between. The CDR3 spans 15 residues.

Sequenced sample: PBMCs or T cells enriched from blood (not recorded which). The source of this sequence is a woman in her 50s who had recovered from COVID-19. The chain has TRBV5-8 and TRBJ1-2, with D possibly TRBD1 on 5 matching bases. CDR3 DNA sequence: TGTGCCAGCAGCTTGGAGGCAGGGAGGGACTATGGCTACACCTTC. It translates to CASSLEAGRDYGYTF.